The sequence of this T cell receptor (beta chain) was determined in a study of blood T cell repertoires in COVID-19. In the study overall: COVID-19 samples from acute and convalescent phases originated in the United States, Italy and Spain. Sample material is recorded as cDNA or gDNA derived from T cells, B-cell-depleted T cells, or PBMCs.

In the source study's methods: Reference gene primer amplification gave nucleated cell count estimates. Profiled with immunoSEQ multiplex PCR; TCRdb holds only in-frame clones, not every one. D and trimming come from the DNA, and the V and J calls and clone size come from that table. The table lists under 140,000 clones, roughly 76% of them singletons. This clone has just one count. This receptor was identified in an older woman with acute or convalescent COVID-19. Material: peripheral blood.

The CDR3 DNA reads as TGTGCCAGCAGCTCTTCTACAGGGGTTGGGGCCAACGTCCTGACTTTC. Its protein is CASSSSTGVGANVLTF. The chain links TRBV7-3 to TRBJ2-6; 7 positions agree with TRBD1. The CDR3 consists of 16 residues. V dropped 4 bases and J dropped 3; count of bases not matched to a gene: 6. Germline CDR1 reads SGHTA; CDR2 reads FQGTGA.